This T cell receptor beta chain was documented in a study of shared clonotypes between healthy human individuals. Study at large: Sampling drew on donors who were a couple of women and three men aged 18 to 49.

This clone was counted a single time. Its specificity is not known. A deep-level run was used for the assay. Profiling relied on immunoSEQ multiplex PCR, and the TCRdb table lists in-frame clones only, not all of them. The sample carries about 710,000 clones, roughly 72% recorded once. Germline trimming cut 5 bases from V and 5 bases from J; bases unmatched to any gene: 10. Germline values: CDR1 SGHDT, CDR2 YYEEEE. This CDR3 is built from 15 residues. Study-level results: Clonotypes not shared had lower generation probabilities than those common to all four donors. Estimated clonotype richness was generally higher in naive than memory subsets.

The sequencing input was memory CD4+ T cells sorted from blood. The subset denotes: CD45RA-negative fraction. The rearrangement uses TRBV5-6 and TRBJ2-7; TRBD1 agrees at 10 bases. This clonotype was obtained from a woman in her thirties in good health. This CDR3 is CASSVTGGARDEQYF. DNA of the CDR3: TGTGCCAGCAGTGTGACAGGGGGCGCCCGGGACGAGCAGTACTTC.